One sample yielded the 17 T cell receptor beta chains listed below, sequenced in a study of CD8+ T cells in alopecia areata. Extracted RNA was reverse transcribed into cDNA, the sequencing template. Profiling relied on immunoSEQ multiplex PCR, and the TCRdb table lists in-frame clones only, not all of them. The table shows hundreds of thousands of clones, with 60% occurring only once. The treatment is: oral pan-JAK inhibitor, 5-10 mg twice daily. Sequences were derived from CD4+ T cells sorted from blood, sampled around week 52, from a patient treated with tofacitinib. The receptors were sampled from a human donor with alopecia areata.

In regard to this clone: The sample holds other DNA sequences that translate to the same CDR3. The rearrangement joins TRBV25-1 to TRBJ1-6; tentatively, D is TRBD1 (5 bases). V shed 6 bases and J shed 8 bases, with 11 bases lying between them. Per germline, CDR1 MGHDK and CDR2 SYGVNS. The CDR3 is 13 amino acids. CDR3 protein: CASSPGPDSPLHF. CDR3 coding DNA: TGTGCCAGCAGCCCAGGGCCTGATTCACCCCTCCACTTT.

CDR3: CAWSPLDRIYEAFF. The CDR3 DNA reads as TGTGCCTGGAGTCCATTGGACAGGATTTATGAAGCTTTCTTT. The V gene is TRBV30, the J gene TRBJ1-1; 7 bases line up with TRBD1. CDR3 length equals 14 residues. CDR1 and CDR2 (germline): GTSNPN, SVGIG (reference sequence). Losses at the gene ends were 2 bases for V and 7 bases for J; bases not matched to a gene: 10.

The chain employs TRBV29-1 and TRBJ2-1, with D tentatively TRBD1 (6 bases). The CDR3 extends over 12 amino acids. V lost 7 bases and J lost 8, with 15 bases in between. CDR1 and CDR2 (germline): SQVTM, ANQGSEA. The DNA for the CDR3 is TGCAGCGGCGGCAGGGGATCGGATGAGCAGTTCTTC. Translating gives CSGGRGSDEQFF.

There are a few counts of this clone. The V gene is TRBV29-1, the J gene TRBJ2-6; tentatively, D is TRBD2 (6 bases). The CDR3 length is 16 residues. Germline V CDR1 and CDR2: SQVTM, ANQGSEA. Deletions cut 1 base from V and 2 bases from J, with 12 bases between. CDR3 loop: CSVEVRGRTGANVLTF. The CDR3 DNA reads TGCAGCGTTGAAGTTCGGGGGAGAACTGGGGCCAACGTCCTGACTTTC.

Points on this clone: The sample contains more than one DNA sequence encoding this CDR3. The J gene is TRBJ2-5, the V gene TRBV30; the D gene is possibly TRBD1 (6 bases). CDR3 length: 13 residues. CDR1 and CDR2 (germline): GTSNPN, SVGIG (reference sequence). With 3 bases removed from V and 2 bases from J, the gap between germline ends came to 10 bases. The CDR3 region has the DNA TGTGCCTGGAGCCGTGACAGGCAAGAGACCCAGTACTTC. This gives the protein CAWSRDRQETQYF.

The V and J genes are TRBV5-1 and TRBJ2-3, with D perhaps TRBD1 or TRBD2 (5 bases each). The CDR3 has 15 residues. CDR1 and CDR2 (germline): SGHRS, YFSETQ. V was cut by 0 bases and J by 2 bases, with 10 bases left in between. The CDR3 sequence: CASSLEWGYTDTQYF. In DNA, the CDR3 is TGCGCCAGCAGCTTGGAGTGGGGGTACACAGATACGCAGTATTTT.

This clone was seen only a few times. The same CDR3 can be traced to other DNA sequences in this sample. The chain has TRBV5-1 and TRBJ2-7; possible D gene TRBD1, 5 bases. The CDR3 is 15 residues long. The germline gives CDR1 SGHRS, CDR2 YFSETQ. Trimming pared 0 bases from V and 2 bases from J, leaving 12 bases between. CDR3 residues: CASSLGLDRAYEQYF. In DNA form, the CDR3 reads TGCGCCAGCAGCTTGGGATTAGACAGAGCCTACGAGCAGTACTTC.

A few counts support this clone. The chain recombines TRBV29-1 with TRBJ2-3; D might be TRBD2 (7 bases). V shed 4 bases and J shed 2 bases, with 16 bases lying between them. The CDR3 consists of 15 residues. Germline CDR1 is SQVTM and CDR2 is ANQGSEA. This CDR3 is CSVGLGGEPTDTQYF. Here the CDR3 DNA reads TGCAGCGTTGGGCTAGGGGGGGAGCCCACAGATACGCAGTATTTT.

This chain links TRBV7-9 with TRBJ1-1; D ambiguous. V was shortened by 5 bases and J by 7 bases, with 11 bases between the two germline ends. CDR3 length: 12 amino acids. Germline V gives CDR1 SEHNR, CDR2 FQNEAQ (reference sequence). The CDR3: CASSRWGGEAFF. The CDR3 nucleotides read TGTGCCAGCAGCAGGTGGGGAGGTGAAGCTTTCTTT.

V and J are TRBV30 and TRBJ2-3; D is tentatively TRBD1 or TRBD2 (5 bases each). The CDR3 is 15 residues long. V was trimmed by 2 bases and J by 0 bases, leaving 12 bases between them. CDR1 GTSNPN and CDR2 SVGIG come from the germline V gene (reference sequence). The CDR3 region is CAWSPGRRSTDTQYF. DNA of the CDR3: TGTGCCTGGAGTCCGGGACGCCGAAGCACAGATACGCAGTATTTT.

The CDR3 is CASSLGPSGETQYF. The DNA for the CDR3 is TGTGCCAGCAGCCTTGGCCCTAGCGGGGAGACCCAGTACTTC. The V gene is TRBV7-2, the J gene TRBJ2-5, with 8 bases aligning to TRBD2. V was pared by 5 bases and J by 5 bases, with 7 bases of the junction left unmatched. The CDR3 consists of 14 residues. The V gene's germline CDR1 is SGHTA and CDR2 FQGNSA.

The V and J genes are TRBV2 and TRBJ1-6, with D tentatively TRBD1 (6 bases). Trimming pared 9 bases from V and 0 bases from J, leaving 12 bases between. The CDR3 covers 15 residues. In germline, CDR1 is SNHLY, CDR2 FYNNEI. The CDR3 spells CASGDTRSYNSPLHF. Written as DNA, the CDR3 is TGTGCCAGTGGGGACACCCGCTCCTATAATTCACCCCTCCACTTT.

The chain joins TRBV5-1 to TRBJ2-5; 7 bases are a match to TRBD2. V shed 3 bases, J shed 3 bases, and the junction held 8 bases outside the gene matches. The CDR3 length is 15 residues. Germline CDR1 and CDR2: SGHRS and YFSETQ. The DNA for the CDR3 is TGCGCCAGCAGCTCGGGACTAATAAACGAAGAGACCCAGTACTTC. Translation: CASSSGLINEETQYF. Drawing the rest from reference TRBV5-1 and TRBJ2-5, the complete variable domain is KAGVTQTPRYLIKTRGQQVTLSCSPISGHRSVSWYQQTPGQGLQFLFEYFSETQRNKGNFPGRFSGRQFSNSRSEMNVSTLELGDSALYLCASSSGLINEETQYFGPGTRLLVL.

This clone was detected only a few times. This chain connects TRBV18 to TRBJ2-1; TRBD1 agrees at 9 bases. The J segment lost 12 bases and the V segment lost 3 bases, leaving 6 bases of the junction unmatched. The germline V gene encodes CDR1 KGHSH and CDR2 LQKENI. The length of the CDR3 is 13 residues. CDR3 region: CASSPGLTGGQFF. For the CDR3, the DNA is TGTGCCAGCTCACCCGGACTGACAGGGGGGCAGTTCTTC.

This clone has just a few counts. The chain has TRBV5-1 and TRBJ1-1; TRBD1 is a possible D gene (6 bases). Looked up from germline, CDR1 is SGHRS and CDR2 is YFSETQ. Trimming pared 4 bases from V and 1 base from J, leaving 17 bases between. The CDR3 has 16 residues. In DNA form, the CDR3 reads TGCGCCAGCAGCCCGTTATTACAGGGCACGAACACTGAAGCTTTCTTT. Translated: CASSPLLQGTNTEAFF.

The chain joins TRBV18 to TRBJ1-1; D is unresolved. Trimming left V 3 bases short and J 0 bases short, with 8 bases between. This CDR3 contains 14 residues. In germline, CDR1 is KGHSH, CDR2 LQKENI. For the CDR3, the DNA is TGTGCCAGCTCACCGGGCAGGATGAACACTGAAGCTTTCTTT. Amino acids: CASSPGRMNTEAFF.

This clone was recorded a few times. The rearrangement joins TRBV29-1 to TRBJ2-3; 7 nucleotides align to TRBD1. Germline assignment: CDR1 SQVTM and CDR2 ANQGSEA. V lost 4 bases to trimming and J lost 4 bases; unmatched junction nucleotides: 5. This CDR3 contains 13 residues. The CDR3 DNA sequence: TGCAGCGTTGGCAGGGGGATCGCAGATACGCAGTATTTT. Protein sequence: CSVGRGIADTQYF.